This entry is about one TCR beta chain. No antigen is known for it. Method: immunoSEQ multiplex PCR; TCRdb's copy keeps in-frame clones and lacks some. This sample has approximately 1.1 million clones; approximately 78% occur once, and the top ten carry under 0.6%. This CDR3 has 13 amino acids. Trimming removed 4 bases at V and 3 bases at J, with 9 bases between. Germline lookup yields CDR1 SGHTA and CDR2 FQGTGA. The sample originates from a study of shared clonotypes between healthy human individuals. Study-level points and caveats: Shared across a handful of donors were roughly 5.3% of the naive CD4 clonotypes.

The TCR was taken from a man younger than 30 in good health. Some clones in this sample may be carry-over from other donors' samples. The sequencing input was memory CD4+ T cells from PBMCs. The subset was: CD45RA-negative fraction. The chain links TRBV7-3 to TRBJ2-5; D is possibly TRBD2 (6 bases). CDR3 nucleotide sequence: TGTGCCAGCAGCTCCCCGGGAGAAGAGACCCAGTACTTC. Translating gives CASSSPGEETQYF.